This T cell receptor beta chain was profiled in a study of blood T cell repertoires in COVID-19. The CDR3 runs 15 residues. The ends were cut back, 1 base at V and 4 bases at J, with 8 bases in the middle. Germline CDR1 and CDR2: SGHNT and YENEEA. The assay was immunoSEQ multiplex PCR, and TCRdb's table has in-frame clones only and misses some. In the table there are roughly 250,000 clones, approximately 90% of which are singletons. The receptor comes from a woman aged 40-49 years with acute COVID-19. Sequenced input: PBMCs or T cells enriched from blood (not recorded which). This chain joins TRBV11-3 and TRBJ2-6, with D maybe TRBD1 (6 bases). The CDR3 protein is CASSLGQAGANVLTF. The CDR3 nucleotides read TGTGCCAGCAGCTTAGGACAGGCCGGGGCCAACGTCCTGACTTTC.